These 32 T cell receptor beta chains share one sample of origin, sequenced in a study of blood T cell repertoires in COVID-19. Generated by immunoSEQ multiplex PCR, the TCRdb table keeps only in-frame clones and is missing some. Of 350,000 to 450,000 clones detected, about 88% appear once; the ten largest clones hold 7.1%. Sequencing was performed on peripheral blood. The receptors shown here come from a woman aged 55-69 years with COVID-19, enrolled during active disease.

The chain links TRBV9 to TRBJ1-1; TRBD1 agrees at 9 bases. Germline CDR1 SGDLS, CDR2 YYNGEE. This CDR3 has 15 amino acids. The V and J ends lost 3 bases and 4 bases, in that order; junction bases with no gene match: 7. The DNA for the CDR3 is TGTGCCAGCAGCGGGACAGGGGAAGTGAGCACTGAAGCTTTCTTT. Translated: CASSGTGEVSTEAFF.

The chain is built from TRBV7-3 and TRBJ2-1, with a possible D match to TRBD2 (6 bases). V was shortened by 2 bases and J by 9 bases, with 20 bases between the two germline ends. The CDR3 runs to 16 residues. The germline CDR1 and CDR2 sequences are SGHTA and FQGTGA. CDR3 in amino acids: CASSLGSGTQAGEQFF. In DNA form, the CDR3 reads TGTGCCAGCAGCTTAGGGTCCGGGACTCAGGCAGGTGAGCAGTTCTTC.

This clone was found once. The CDR3 region has the DNA TGTGCCAGTAGATCTCTAGCGGAGGGATGGACCGGGGAGCTGTTTTTT. Translation gives CASRSLAEGWTGELFF. The rearrangement joins TRBV19 to TRBJ2-2; 7 nucleotides line up with TRBD2. The CDR3 loop spans 16 amino acids. The V gene end was trimmed by 6 bases and the J gene end by 5 bases; junction bases not matched to a gene: 12. Germline V gene lookup returns CDR1 LNHDA and CDR2 SQIVND (reference sequence).

V gene TRBV28 combines with J gene TRBJ1-4; TRBD1 matches at 9 bases. The V gene end was trimmed by 6 bases and the J gene end by 6 bases; junction bases not matched to a gene: 11. The CDR3 totals 16 residues. Germline-derived CDR1 and CDR2 are MDHEN and SYDVKM. The CDR3 protein is CASSVGQGFWDEKLFF. The CDR3 region has the DNA TGTGCCAGCAGCGTGGGACAGGGCTTTTGGGATGAAAAACTGTTTTTT. Full variable domain (outside the CDR3, taken from reference TRBV28 and TRBJ1-4): DVKVTQSSRYLVKRTGEKVFLECVQDMDHENMFWYRQDPGLGLRLIYFSYDVKMKEKGDIPEGYSVSREKKERFSLILESASTNQTSMYLCASSVGQGFWDEKLFFGSGTQLSVL.

The chain is built from TRBV4-3 and TRBJ1-1, with 8 bases identical to TRBD1. This CDR3 is built from 16 residues. J was trimmed by 1 base and V by 4 bases; bases with no gene match: 8. CDR1 is LGHNA and CDR2 is YSLEER in the germline V gene. The CDR3 sequence is CASSPPGTGSNTEAFF. CDR3 bases: TGCGCCAGCAGCCCCCCCGGGACAGGATCGAACACTGAAGCTTTCTTT.

The CDR3 DNA reads TGTGCCAGTAGTCGTGCCGAACTAACCACCGGGGAGCTGTTTTTT. Translation gives CASSRAELTTGELFF. This chain joins TRBV19 and TRBJ2-2, with no clear D. With 5 bases removed from V and 4 bases from J, the gap between germline ends came to 14 bases. The CDR3 spans 15 residues. Germline-derived CDR1 and CDR2 are LNHDA and SQIVND (reference sequence).

This clone was found once. The genes are TRBV4-1 and TRBJ2-5; 8 bases are shared with TRBD1. This CDR3 is 15 amino acids long. The ends lost 0 bases at V and 5 bases at J; junction bases unmatched: 5. Germline CDR1 MGHRA, CDR2 YSYEKL. The CDR3 nucleotides are TGCGCCAGCAGCCAAGAGCACAGGGGGTTGGAGACCCAGTACTTC. It is translated as CASSQEHRGLETQYF.

This clone appeared a single time. The CDR3 bases are TGTGCCAGCAGCCCTCCGTCCTACAATGAGCAGTTCTTC. It codes for CASSPPSYNEQFF. The V and J genes are TRBV7-2 and TRBJ2-1; D is ambiguous. Germline assignment: CDR1 SGHTA and CDR2 FQGNSA. Deletions cut 5 bases from V and 1 base from J, with 6 bases between. The CDR3 contains 13 residues.

The chain recombines TRBV29-1 with TRBJ2-7; 9 bases agree with TRBD1. Germline V gene sequence: CDR1 SQVTM, CDR2 ANQGSEA. Germline trimming cut 3 bases from V and 3 bases from J; bases unmatched to any gene: 0. The CDR3 runs 12 residues. Written as DNA, the CDR3 is TGCAGCGTTGAGGGACAGGGCTACGAGCAGTACTTC. Encoded protein: CSVEGQGYEQYF.

The gene calls are TRBV7-3 and TRBJ2-3; 7 nucleotides align to TRBD1. The germline gives CDR1 SGHTA, CDR2 FQGTGA. The CDR3 is 14 amino acids. The ends lost 5 bases at V and 4 bases at J; junction bases unmatched: 6. The CDR3 loop reads CASSPRQGSDTQYF. The CDR3 DNA reads TGTGCCAGCAGCCCGCGACAGGGATCAGATACGCAGTATTTT.

The chain joins TRBV9 to TRBJ1-2, with TRBD1 matching 12 bases. CDR1 is SGDLS, CDR2 YYNGEE, per germline. Losses at the gene ends were 4 bases for V and 8 bases for J; bases not matched to a gene: 6. The length of the CDR3 is 14 residues. The CDR3 loop is CASSPGTGGRGYTF. The CDR3 DNA reads as TGTGCCAGCAGCCCTGGGACAGGGGGCCGAGGCTACACCTTC. Full variable domain (rest looked up from reference TRBV9 and TRBJ1-2): DSGVTQTPKHLITATGQRVTLRCSPRSGDLSVYWYQQSLDQGLQFLIQYYNGEERAKGNILERFSAQQFPDLHSELNLSSLELGDSALYFCASSPGTGGRGYTFGSGTRLTVV.

Details on this clone: Distinct nucleotide sequences in the sample also encode this CDR3. The chain joins TRBV6-2 or TRBV6-3 to TRBJ2-5; 10 nucleotides match TRBD2. This CDR3 contains 16 residues. The V and J ends lost 0 bases and 5 bases, in that order; junction bases with no gene match: 6. The germline gives CDR1 MNHEY, CDR2 SVGEGT. As DNA, the CDR3 is TGTGCCAGCAGTTACTCCGAGCGGGGGGGTCCTGAGACCCAGTACTTC. Its translation is CASSYSERGGPETQYF.

The J gene is TRBJ1-6, the V gene TRBV7-2, with a weak D call TRBD1 (5 bases). CDR1 is SGHTA and CDR2 is FQGNSA in the germline V gene. With 2 bases removed from V and 9 bases from J, the gap between germline ends came to 20 bases. The CDR3 runs 17 residues. CDR3 in amino acids: CASSLMASGGDSSPLHF. The CDR3 bases are TGTGCCAGCAGCTTAATGGCCTCCGGGGGGGATAGTTCACCCCTCCACTTT.

This clone appeared a single time. The chain carries TRBV12-5 and TRBJ2-1; possibly TRBD1 for D (5 bases). CDR1 and CDR2 (germline): LGHNT, FRNRAP. The CDR3 covers 16 residues. V lost 0 bases and J 9 bases, leaving 18 bases between the germline ends. As DNA, the CDR3 is TGTGCTAGTGGTTTGGTACTTATAGGGGAAGGGTCTGAGCAGTTCTTC. Protein sequence: CASGLVLIGEGSEQFF.

This clone was observed once. The V gene is TRBV5-4, the J gene TRBJ2-5, with 8 bases fitting TRBD1. Germline V gene lookup returns CDR1 SGHNT and CDR2 YYREEE (reference sequence). After removal of 0 bases from V and 5 bases from J, the junction contained 12 bases not matched to a gene. The CDR3 runs 17 residues. Here the CDR3 reads CASSLEGQASRRETQYF. CDR3 sequence (DNA): TGTGCCAGCAGCTTGGAGGGACAGGCGTCGCGTCGGGAGACCCAGTACTTC.

The gene calls are TRBV6-1 and TRBJ1-1; no clear D gene. V was pared by 2 bases and J by 1 base, with 8 bases between. The CDR3 is made up of 14 amino acids. Germline-derived CDR1 and CDR2 are MNHNS and SASEGT. The DNA of the CDR3 is TGTGCCAGCAGTGAAAGCGGCGGGAACACTGAAGCTTTCTTT. The encoded protein is CASSESGGNTEAFF.

J is TRBJ2-1 and V is TRBV28, with D possibly TRBD1 on 5 matching bases. CDR1 MDHEN and CDR2 SYDVKM come from the germline V gene. CDR3 length: 14 amino acids. The ends were cut back, 6 bases at V and 5 bases at J, with 14 bases in the middle. The CDR3: CASRWQGIDNEQFF. The CDR3 nucleotides are TGTGCCAGCAGGTGGCAGGGTATCGACAATGAGCAGTTCTTC.

The rearrangement links TRBV5-5 to TRBJ1-2; 9 bases align to TRBD1. The CDR3 is 14 amino acids. CDR1 and CDR2 (germline): SGHKS, YYEKEE (reference sequence). V lost 6 bases to trimming and J lost 5 bases; unmatched junction nucleotides: 8. CDR3 in DNA: TGTGCCAGCACGTTCGGGACAGGGTTTTATGGCTACACCTTC. This codes for CASTFGTGFYGYTF.

In its sample, this clone was seen once. The rearrangement joins TRBV6-5 to TRBJ1-1; TRBD1 matches 7 bases. CDR1 is MNHEY and CDR2 is SVGAGI in the germline V gene. The CDR3 totals 15 residues. V lost 0 bases, J lost 4 bases, and 5 bases stayed unmatched. The CDR3 region is CASSYSGGRITEAFF. CDR3 bases: TGTGCCAGCAGTTACTCAGGGGGCCGGATCACTGAAGCTTTCTTT.

This clone appeared once. V usage is TRBV6-5 and J usage is TRBJ2-7; 7 bases fit TRBD1. J lost 6 bases, V lost 8 bases, and 16 bases had no gene match. The CDR3 totals 15 residues. Germline assignment: CDR1 MNHEY and CDR2 SVGAGI. Here the CDR3 DNA reads TGTGCCAGCTGCTCCTACGACTCGGGACAGTGCGAGCAGTACTTC. It encodes CASCSYDSGQCEQYF.

The chain combines TRBV11-2 with TRBJ2-7; D is unclear. CDR1 is SGHAT, CDR2 FQNNGV, per germline. This CDR3 has 13 amino acids. V lost 1 base and J 3 bases, leaving 7 bases between the germline ends. The CDR3: CASSLASGYEQYF. The CDR3 nucleotides read TGTGCCAGCAGCTTAGCTTCGGGCTACGAGCAGTACTTC.

This clone came up once. The CDR3 sequence: CASSVGGSRGATEAFF. DNA of the CDR3: TGTGCCAGCAGCGTAGGAGGGTCCCGGGGGGCCACTGAAGCTTTCTTT. The V call is TRBV9, the J call TRBJ1-1; TRBD1 might be the D (6 bases). There are 16 residues in the CDR3. Germline CDR1 and CDR2: SGDLS and YYNGEE. The V and J ends lost 0 bases and 4 bases respectively, with 16 bases between them.

The chain couples TRBV29-1 to TRBJ1-2; no reliable D call. Deletions cut 1 base from V and 1 base from J, with 4 bases between. CDR1 is SQVTM, CDR2 ANQGSEA, per germline. This CDR3 comprises 12 residues. The CDR3 bases are TGCAGCGTTGAAGGAGTTAACTATGGCTACACCTTC. Protein sequence: CSVEGVNYGYTF.

The chain recombines TRBV7-2 with TRBJ2-5; 11 bases fit TRBD1. Germline values: CDR1 SGHTA, CDR2 FQGNSA. V shed 3 bases and J 5 bases; nucleotides not matched to a gene: 8. CDR3 length equals 16 residues. CDR3 nucleotide sequence: TGTGCCAGCAGCTTTCTGCGGGGACAGGGGGTCGAGACCCAGTACTTC. This codes for CASSFLRGQGVETQYF.

The rearrangement uses TRBV11-2 and TRBJ2-1; tentatively, D is TRBD2 (6 bases). CDR3 size: 16 residues. The germline CDR1 and CDR2 sequences are SGHAT and FQNNGV. V lost 5 bases to trimming and J lost 0 bases, with 14 bases between them. The CDR3 DNA reads as TGTGCCAGCAGCCAGCAGGGAGGCCACTCCTACAATGAGCAGTTCTTC. Translated: CASSQQGGHSYNEQFF.

The V call is TRBV6-1, the J call TRBJ1-1; 8 positions match TRBD1. Germline assignment: CDR1 MNHNS and CDR2 SASEGT. V shed 2 bases and J 10 bases; nucleotides not matched to a gene: 6. The CDR3 sequence is 13 residues long. CDR3 nucleotide sequence: TGTGCCAGCAGTGAACGACAGGGGAGCAGAGCTTTCTTT. As protein: CASSERQGSRAFF.

V is TRBV11-1 and J is TRBJ1-1, with D perhaps TRBD1 (5 bases). The CDR3 has 13 amino acids. In germline, CDR1 is SGHAT, CDR2 FQDESV (reference sequence). V was clipped by 6 bases and J by 1 base, with 9 bases between them. The CDR3 coding sequence is TGTGCCAGCAGGGCGGGGGGGAACACTGAAGCTTTCTTT. It encodes CASRAGGNTEAFF.

The chain couples TRBV11-2 to TRBJ1-1; the D gene is possibly TRBD1 (5 bases). Germline V lookup: CDR1 SGHAT, CDR2 FQNNGV. V was cut by 0 bases and J by 4 bases, with 24 bases left in between. The CDR3 is made up of 19 amino acids. The CDR3 bases are TGTGCCAGCAGCTTAGATCTCTCGCAGGGCGGGGAGCTTGGCACTGAAGCTTTCTTT. Protein product: CASSLDLSQGGELGTEAFF.

V usage is TRBV4-3 and J usage is TRBJ1-1, with TRBD1 matching over 7 bases. CDR1 LGHNA and CDR2 YSLEER come from the germline V gene. The CDR3 spans 15 residues. The V and J ends lost 0 bases and 1 base, in that order; junction bases with no gene match: 2. The CDR3 DNA reads as TGCGCCAGCAGCCAAGATCCAGGGGGGAACACTGAAGCTTTCTTT. It translates to CASSQDPGGNTEAFF.

V usage is TRBV5-5 and J usage is TRBJ2-1, with TRBD2 matching 9 bases. V lost 4 bases and J lost 2; bases outside the gene matches: 4. CDR3 length equals 15 residues. Looked up from germline, CDR1 is SGHKS and CDR2 is YYEKEE (reference sequence). Here the CDR3 reads CASSALAGPYNEQFF. CDR3 nucleotides: TGTGCCAGCAGCGCGCTAGCGGGGCCCTACAATGAGCAGTTCTTC.

The CDR3 reads CASSGKGQGDGNTIYF. The DNA of the CDR3 is TGTGCCAGCAGTGGCAAGGGACAGGGGGATGGAAACACCATATATTTT. The chain joins TRBV6-6 to TRBJ1-3, with 11 positions matching TRBD1. V shed 5 bases and J 3 bases; nucleotides not matched to a gene: 6. CDR3 length: 16 amino acids. CDR1 and CDR2 from the germline V gene are MNHNY and SVGAGI (reference sequence).

The rearrangement links TRBV7-3 to TRBJ1-1, with a tentative D call TRBD1 (6 bases). The germline V and J ends were trimmed by 7 bases and 2 bases, with 11 bases remaining between them. The CDR3 spans 13 residues. Germline V gene data show CDR1 as SGHTA and CDR2 as FQGTGA. The CDR3 loop reads CASKRTANTEAFF. For the CDR3, the DNA is TGTGCCAGCAAAAGGACAGCAAACACTGAAGCTTTCTTT.